This T cell receptor beta chain appears in the sequencing data of a study of shared clonotypes between healthy human individuals. The test was conducted at deep level. Clones were read by immunoSEQ multiplex PCR, and TCRdb kept only the in-frame ones, dropping some. The sample records about 2,500,000 clones, 85% to 95% being singletons. The germline V gene has CDR1 SGHTA and CDR2 FQGNSA. The CDR3 runs 17 residues. V lost 3 bases, J lost 1 base, and 8 bases stayed unmatched. With respect to this clone: What it recognizes is unknown.

Study-wide points: The generation probabilities recorded for non-shared clonotypes fell below those of clonotypes shared by all four donors. The low donor count limited represented genetic and exposure-history diversity.

Only Caucasian adults living in Nashville, Tennessee served as donors. The TCR originated in a man aged 18 to 29 in good health. Sequencing was carried out using naive CD4+ T cells sorted from blood. Subset described: CD45RA+ positively selected. The gene calls are TRBV7-2 and TRBJ2-2; 7 bases map to TRBD2. The CDR3: CASSFKSGTKNTGELFF. The CDR3 DNA sequence: TGTGCCAGCAGCTTCAAGAGCGGGACCAAGAACACCGGGGAGCTGTTTTTT.